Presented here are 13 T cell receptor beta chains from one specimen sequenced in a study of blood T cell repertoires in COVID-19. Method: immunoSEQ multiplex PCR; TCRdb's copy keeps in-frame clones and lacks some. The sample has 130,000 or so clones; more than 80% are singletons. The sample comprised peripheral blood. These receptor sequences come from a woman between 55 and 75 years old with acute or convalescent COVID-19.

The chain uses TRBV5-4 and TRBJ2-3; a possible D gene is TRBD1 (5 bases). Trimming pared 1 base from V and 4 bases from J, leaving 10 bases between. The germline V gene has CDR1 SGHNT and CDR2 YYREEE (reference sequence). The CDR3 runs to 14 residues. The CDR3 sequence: CASSLRGGADTQYF. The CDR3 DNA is TGTGCCAGCAGCTTGAGGGGTGGGGCAGATACGCAGTATTTT.

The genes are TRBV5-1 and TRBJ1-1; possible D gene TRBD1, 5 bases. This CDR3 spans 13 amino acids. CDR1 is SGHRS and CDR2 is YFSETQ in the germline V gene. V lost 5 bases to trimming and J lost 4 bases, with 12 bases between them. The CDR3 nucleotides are TGCGCCAGCAGTCAGGGTTGGGGCACTGAAGCTTTCTTT. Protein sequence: CASSQGWGTEAFF. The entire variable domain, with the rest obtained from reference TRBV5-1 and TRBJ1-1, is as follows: KAGVTQTPRYLIKTRGQQVTLSCSPISGHRSVSWYQQTPGQGLQFLFEYFSETQRNKGNFPGRFSGRQFSNSRSEMNVSTLELGDSALYLCASSQGWGTEAFFGQGTRLTVV.

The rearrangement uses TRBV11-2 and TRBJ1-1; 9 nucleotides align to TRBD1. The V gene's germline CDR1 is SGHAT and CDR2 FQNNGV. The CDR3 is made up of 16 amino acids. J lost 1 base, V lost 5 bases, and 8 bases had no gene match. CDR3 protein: CASSPRQGVTNTEAFF. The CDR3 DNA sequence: TGTGCCAGCAGCCCACGACAGGGGGTAACGAACACTGAAGCTTTCTTT.

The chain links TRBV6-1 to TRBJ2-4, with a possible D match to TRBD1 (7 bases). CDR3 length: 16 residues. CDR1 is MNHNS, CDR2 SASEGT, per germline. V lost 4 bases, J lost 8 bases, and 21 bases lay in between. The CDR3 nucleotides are TGTGCCAGCAGTGGAGGGATAGGAGGGGGCCGAGACATTCAGTACTTC. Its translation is CASSGGIGGGRDIQYF.

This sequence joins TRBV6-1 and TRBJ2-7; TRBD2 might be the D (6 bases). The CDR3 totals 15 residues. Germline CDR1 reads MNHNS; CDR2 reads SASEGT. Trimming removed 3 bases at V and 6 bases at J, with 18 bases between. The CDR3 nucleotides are TGTGCCAGCAGTGATCTCCGTAGCGTTAGCGGCGAGCAGTACGTC. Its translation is CASSDLRSVSGEQYV.

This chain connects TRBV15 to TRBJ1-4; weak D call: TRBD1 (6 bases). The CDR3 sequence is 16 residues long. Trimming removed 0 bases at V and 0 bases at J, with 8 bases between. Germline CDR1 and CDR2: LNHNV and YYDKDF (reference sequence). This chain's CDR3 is CATSRDRTATNEKLFF. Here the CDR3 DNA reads TGTGCCACCAGCAGAGACCGGACAGCAACTAATGAAAAACTGTTTTTT.

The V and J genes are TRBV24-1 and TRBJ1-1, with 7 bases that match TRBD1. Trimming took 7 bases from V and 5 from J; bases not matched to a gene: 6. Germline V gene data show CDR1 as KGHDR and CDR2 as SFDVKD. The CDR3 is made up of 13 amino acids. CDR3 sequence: CATRAQGETEAFF. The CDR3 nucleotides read TGTGCCACCAGGGCCCAGGGGGAGACTGAAGCTTTCTTT.

The DNA for the CDR3 is TGTGCCAGCAGTCTACAGGGGGCGCCGGGCTATGGCTACACCTTC. Its translation is CASSLQGAPGYGYTF. This chain joins TRBV6-5 and TRBJ1-2; 9 bases match TRBD1. The CDR3 spans 15 residues. Per the germline V gene, CDR1 is MNHEY and CDR2 is SVGAGI. The trim removed 5 bases at V and 4 bases at J, leaving 8 bases unmatched.

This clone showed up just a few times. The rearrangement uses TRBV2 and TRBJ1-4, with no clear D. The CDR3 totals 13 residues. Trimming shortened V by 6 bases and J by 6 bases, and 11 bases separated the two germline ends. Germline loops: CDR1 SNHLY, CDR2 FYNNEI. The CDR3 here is CASRAGAHEKLFF. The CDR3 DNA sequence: TGTGCCAGCAGGGCAGGCGCCCATGAAAAACTGTTTTTT.

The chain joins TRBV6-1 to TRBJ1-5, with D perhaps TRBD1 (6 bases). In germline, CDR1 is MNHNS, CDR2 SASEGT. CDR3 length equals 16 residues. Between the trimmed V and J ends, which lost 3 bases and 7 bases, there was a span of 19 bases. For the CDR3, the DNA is TGTGCCAGCAGTGAGAGACTAGGGGGGGTTACCCAGCCCCAGCATTTT. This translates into CASSERLGGVTQPQHF.

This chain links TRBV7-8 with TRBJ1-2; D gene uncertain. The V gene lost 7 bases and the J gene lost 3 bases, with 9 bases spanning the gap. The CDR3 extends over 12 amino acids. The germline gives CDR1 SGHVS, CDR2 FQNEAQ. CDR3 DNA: TGTGCCAGCACGGCCGGGGACTATGGCTACACCTTC. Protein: CASTAGDYGYTF.

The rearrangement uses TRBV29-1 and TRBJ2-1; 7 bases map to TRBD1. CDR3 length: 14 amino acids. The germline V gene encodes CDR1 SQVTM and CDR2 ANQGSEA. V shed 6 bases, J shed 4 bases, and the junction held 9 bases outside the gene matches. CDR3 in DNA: TGCAGCGTGAGGGACAGTCCTCAGTACAATGAGCAGTTCTTC. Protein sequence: CSVRDSPQYNEQFF.

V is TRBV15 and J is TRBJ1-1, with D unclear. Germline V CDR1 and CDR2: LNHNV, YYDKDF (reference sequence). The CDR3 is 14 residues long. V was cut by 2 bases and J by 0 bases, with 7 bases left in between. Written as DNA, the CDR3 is TGTGCCACCAGCAGATCAACACTGAACACTGAAGCTTTCTTT. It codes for CATSRSTLNTEAFF.